The 6 T cell receptor beta chains given below trace back to one sample, sequenced in a study of T cells in Graves' hyperthyroidism and ophthalmopathy. RNA transcripts served as the template for amplifying TCR beta CDR3 regions. An initial round of RT-PCR targeting the TCR CDR3 relied on the HTBI primer set. Via MiXCR, TCRdb re-called the multiplex PCR reads, giving one row per CDR3 protein. This sample carries some 490,000 distinct CDR3 sequences, about 16% of them seen once, and the ten largest clones take around 28%. Source material: blood. These receptors were taken from a woman in her thirties with Graves' ophthalmopathy.

This clonotype was recorded at least ten times. The V and J genes are TRBV25-1 and TRBJ2-7, with D possibly matching TRBD2 (5 bases). CDR3 size: 16 residues. Trimming stripped 1 base from V and 3 bases from J, with 16 bases between. The germline gives CDR1 MGHDK, CDR2 SYGVNS. This CDR3 reads CASSESWETVVYEQYF. CDR3 DNA sequence: TGTGCCAGCAGTGAATCGTGGGAGACGGTGGTCTACGAGCAGTACTTC.

This clonotype was seen a handful of times. The chain is built from TRBV20-1 and TRBJ2-1; no definite D call. The V end was cut by 3 bases, the J end by 13 bases, with 13 bases between. Germline V gene data show CDR1 as DFQATT and CDR2 as SNEGSKA (reference sequence). CDR3 length: 11 residues. CDR3 loop: CSARESGSQFF. CDR3 nucleotides: TGCAGTGCTAGGGAGTCCGGCAGCCAGTTCTTC.

The sample holds a few counts of this clonotype. The rearrangement links TRBV27 to TRBJ2-1; D is uncertain. Trimming removed 4 bases from V and 6 bases from J, with 10 bases in between. The CDR3 runs to 13 residues. Germline values: CDR1 MNHEY, CDR2 SMNVEV (reference sequence). For the CDR3, the DNA is TGTGCCAGCAGTTCCCACCCTAGCAATGAGCAGTTCTTC. It translates to CASSSHPSNEQFF.

The gene calls are TRBV28 and TRBJ2-1, with 7 bases that match TRBD1. The germline gives CDR1 MDHEN, CDR2 SYDVKM. Trimming removed 10 bases from V and 6 bases from J; junction bases left unmatched: 9. The CDR3 spans 13 residues. CDR3 sequence: CATRGRRFNEQFF. The DNA for the CDR3 is TGTGCCACGAGGGGGCGCAGGTTCAATGAGCAGTTCTTC.

The sample holds many counts of this clonotype. V gene TRBV4-3 combines with J gene TRBJ2-1, with 10 bases matching TRBD1. Germline V gives CDR1 LGHNA, CDR2 YSLEER. Trimming cost V 3 bases and J 6 bases; bases outside gene matches: 5. The CDR3 length is 15 residues. CDR3 in DNA: TGCGCCAGCAGCCAGGGGACAGGGGATCTCAATGAGCAGTTCTTC. Translated: CASSQGTGDLNEQFF.

This clonotype was observed many times. This may come from a read error, since a much larger clone is one base off. The chain uses TRBV7-2 and TRBJ2-7, with 9 bases that match TRBD2. V lost 5 bases, J lost 3 bases, and 8 bases stayed unmatched. The germline V gene encodes CDR1 SGHTA and CDR2 FQGNSA. The CDR3 covers 15 residues. The CDR3 coding sequence is TGTGCCAGCAGCACATTAGCGGGAGCGCGCTACGAGCAGTACTTC. Protein product: CASSTLAGARYEQYF.